The source of this TCR beta chain is a study of blood T cell repertoires in COVID-19. Study-wide context: Acute and convalescent COVID-19 specimens originated in the United States, Italy and Spain. The cDNA or gDNA used as material had been derived from T cells, B-cell-depleted T cells, or PBMCs.

Germline trimming cut 6 bases from V and 6 bases from J; bases unmatched to any gene: 10. Per the germline V gene, CDR1 is MNHEY and CDR2 is SVGAGI. This CDR3 region has 15 residues. As processed by the authors: Estimated nucleated cell counts came from reference gene primer amplification. Assay: immunoSEQ multiplex PCR; the TCRdb copy retains only in-frame clones and omits some. V, J and clone size reflect that table, while D and trimming were determined from the DNA. The sample has about 160,000 clones; approximately 88% are singletons. The sequenced sample was peripheral blood. The chain uses TRBV6-5 and TRBJ1-2; TRBD1 aligns across 10 bases. The sequence derives from a woman older than 75 with active or convalescent COVID-19. The CDR3 loop is CASRTPGTGVNGYTF. The CDR3 region has the DNA TGTGCCAGCAGGACCCCCGGGACAGGGGTTAATGGCTACACCTTC.